This T cell receptor beta chain was observed in a study of blood T cell repertoires in COVID-19. About the research overall: Nucleic acid was either cDNA or gDNA, and it came from T cells, B-cell-depleted T cells, or PBMCs.

In the original analysis: It was from reference gene primer amplification that nucleated cell counts were estimated. TCRdb keeps only in-frame clones here, not all; method: immunoSEQ multiplex PCR. That table supplies the V and J calls and clone size; D and trimming were determined from the DNA. The sample yields 130,000 or so clones, over 70% seen once. There are 14 residues in the CDR3. Germline-derived CDR1 and CDR2 are ENHRY and SYGVKD. V lost 0 bases to trimming and J lost 4 bases, with 7 bases between them. The sequenced sample consisted of peripheral blood. The chain recombines TRBV10-3 with TRBJ1-5; D is uncertain. This TCR derives from a man older than 75 with acute or convalescent COVID-19. The CDR3 DNA reads as TGTGCCATCAGTGAGTCTGGCAGTAATCAGCCCCAGCATTTT. This encodes CAISESGSNQPQHF.